Shown below are 17 T cell receptor beta chains from a single sample sequenced in a study of cytotoxic CD8 clonotypes in ibrutinib-treated CLL. Assay: immunoSEQ multiplex PCR; the TCRdb copy retains only in-frame clones and omits some. The sample lists some 63,000 clones; about nine tenths were seen once. Sequences were derived from PBMCs, sampled after 12 months of ibrutinib treatment. The receptors stem from a human donor with chronic lymphocytic leukemia.

This chain links TRBV10-1 with TRBJ2-7, with D hard to call. The CDR3 has 12 residues. V shed 4 bases and J shed 2 bases, with 6 bases lying between them. Germline V gives CDR1 WNHNN, CDR2 SYGVQD (reference sequence). The CDR3 DNA sequence: TGCGCCAGCAGTGCGGGCCCCTACGAGCAGTACTTC. It is translated as CASSAGPYEQYF.

The rearrangement links TRBV7-9 to TRBJ1-1; tentative D call: TRBD1 (5 bases). The CDR3 covers 14 residues. Trimming took off 7 bases at V and 5 bases at J, with 17 bases between the two ends. Germline CDR1 reads SEHNR; CDR2 reads FQNEAQ (reference sequence). This CDR3 reads CASNPPAGPTEAFF. Here the CDR3 DNA reads TGTGCCAGCAACCCACCTGCAGGGCCAACTGAAGCTTTCTTT.

V and J are TRBV7-2 and TRBJ1-5, with D unresolved. The CDR3 runs to 12 residues. V lost 5 bases and J lost 4, with 6 bases in between. CDR1 is SGHTA and CDR2 is FQGNSA in the germline V gene. The CDR3 DNA sequence: TGTGCCAGCAGCGATCCGAATCAGCCCCAGCATTTT. It yields the protein CASSDPNQPQHF.

The V call is TRBV18, the J call TRBJ1-1; tentatively, D is TRBD1 (5 bases). Germline V gene data show CDR1 as KGHSH and CDR2 as LQKENI. The CDR3 is 13 residues long. Trimming left V 3 bases short and J 3 bases short, with 8 bases between. The CDR3: CASSPLRDTEAFF. The CDR3 DNA reads as TGTGCCAGCTCACCGCTCAGGGACACTGAAGCTTTCTTT.

The rearrangement uses TRBV28 and TRBJ2-1; 8 bases fit TRBD1. Germline assignment: CDR1 MDHEN and CDR2 SYDVKM. There are 15 residues in the CDR3. After removal of 2 bases from V and 6 bases from J, the junction contained 6 bases not matched to a gene. The CDR3 region is CASSLGGTGGNEQFF. The CDR3 nucleotides read TGTGCCAGCAGTTTAGGTGGGACAGGTGGCAATGAGCAGTTCTTC.

About this clone: Without the conserved terminal phenylalanine or tryptophan, this CDR3 likely stems from a read error. No DNA is shown, since the ends of the CDR3 on it are uncertain; the CDR3 is the one TCRdb lists. This rearrangement joins TRBV4-1 to TRBJ2-7; the D call of TRBD2 is as the table states it, not checked on the DNA. Looked up from germline, CDR1 is MGHRA and CDR2 is YSYEKL. The CDR3 is 15 residues long, counting both termini. The CDR3 sequence: CASSQLRTGLASGVG.

This chain joins TRBV10-3 and TRBJ1-1; D call uncertain. The germline gives CDR1 ENHRY, CDR2 SYGVKD. The CDR3 loop spans 11 amino acids. Trimming pared 6 bases from V and 4 bases from J, leaving 6 bases between. The CDR3 DNA reads as TGTGCCATCAGCCGGGGCACTGAAGCTTTCTTT. It encodes CAISRGTEAFF.

The chain links TRBV5-1 to TRBJ1-3; D remains unclear. This CDR3 contains 13 residues. Germline V gives CDR1 SGHRS, CDR2 YFSETQ. Between the trimmed V and J ends, which lost 4 bases and 4 bases, there was a span of 9 bases. This CDR3 reads CASSGGSGNTIYF. As DNA, the CDR3 is TGCGCCAGCAGCGGTGGTTCGGGAAACACCATATATTTT.

The J gene is TRBJ2-3, the V gene TRBV11-3, with a possible D match to TRBD2 (5 bases). The CDR3 is 17 residues long. V lost 0 bases, J lost 7 bases, and 20 bases lay in between. Per the germline V gene, CDR1 is SGHNT and CDR2 is YENEEA. The CDR3 DNA reads TGTGCCAGCAGCTTAGATGAGGGTCCGGGTCTTCTTTATACGCAGTATTTT. Its translation is CASSLDEGPGLLYTQYF.

The chain employs TRBV6-1 and TRBJ2-3; 8 nucleotides line up with TRBD2. With 6 bases clipped from V and 6 bases from J, the junction kept 11 bases outside the gene matches. The CDR3 covers 15 residues. Looked up from germline, CDR1 is MNHNS and CDR2 is SASEGT. CDR3 sequence: CASRRESGSFDTQYF. CDR3 nucleotide sequence: TGTGCCAGCAGGAGGGAGAGCGGGAGTTTCGATACGCAGTATTTT.

The chain combines TRBV9 with TRBJ2-1; 7 nucleotides agree with TRBD2. The ends lost 0 bases at V and 4 bases at J; junction bases unmatched: 10. The CDR3 runs 17 residues. The germline V gene encodes CDR1 SGDLS and CDR2 YYNGEE. The CDR3 spells CASSVGPLGRTYNEQFF. In nucleotides, the CDR3 is TGTGCCAGCAGCGTAGGCCCACTCGGGAGGACATACAATGAGCAGTTCTTC.

The chain joins TRBV28 to TRBJ1-1, with D possibly matching TRBD1 (6 bases). The CDR3 has 15 amino acids. V gave up 5 bases and J gave up 3 bases, with 16 bases separating them. CDR1 and CDR2 from the germline V gene are MDHEN and SYDVKM. CDR3 in DNA: TGTGCCAGCAGTGCCCCAGGGGCAGGGGACACTGAAGCTTTCTTT. Protein product: CASSAPGAGDTEAFF.

This rearrangement joins TRBV2 to TRBJ2-1; maybe TRBD2 (6 bases). CDR1 and CDR2 from the germline V gene are SNHLY and FYNNEI. The CDR3 is made up of 18 amino acids. V lost 7 bases and J lost 1, with 23 bases in between. CDR3 region: CASITFGTFSRSYNEQFF. The CDR3 DNA follows: TGTGCCAGCATTACCTTCGGGACTTTTTCTAGATCCTACAATGAGCAGTTCTTC.

The chain recombines TRBV19 with TRBJ2-7; 11 bases agree with TRBD1. V dropped 0 bases and J dropped 3; count of bases not matched to a gene: 4. This CDR3 has 16 residues. CDR1 LNHDA and CDR2 SQIVND come from the germline V gene (reference sequence). The CDR3 protein is CASSIDPGQGVYEQYF. For the CDR3, the DNA is TGTGCCAGTAGTATAGATCCGGGACAGGGGGTCTACGAGCAGTACTTC.

The chain links TRBV9 to TRBJ2-2, with D perhaps matching TRBD1 (5 bases). The CDR3 loop spans 13 amino acids. Germline V gene data show CDR1 as SGDLS and CDR2 as YYNGEE. Trimming removed 4 bases at V and 7 bases at J, with 11 bases between. CDR3 sequence (DNA): TGTGCCAGCAGCACCCAGGGATACGGGGAGCTGTTTTTT. It encodes CASSTQGYGELFF.

The V call is TRBV7-4, the J call TRBJ2-1, with 16 bases aligning to TRBD2. V shed 3 bases, J shed 5 bases, and the junction held 13 bases outside the gene matches. This CDR3 is 20 amino acids long. Germline lookup yields CDR1 SGHVT and CDR2 SQSDAQ. In DNA, the CDR3 is TGTGCCAGCAGCTTGACCCTGGGGACTAGCGGGAGGGCCCCCGACAATGAGCAGTTCTTC. The encoded protein is CASSLTLGTSGRAPDNEQFF.

This sequence joins TRBV6-5 and TRBJ1-2; TRBD1 matches at 7 bases. V trimming: 6 bases; J trimming: 2 bases; junction bases outside the gene matches: 6. Per the germline V gene, CDR1 is MNHEY and CDR2 is SVGAGI. The CDR3 spans 14 residues. CDR3 amino acids: CASRGDSSNYGYTF. The CDR3 region has the DNA TGTGCCAGCAGGGGGGACAGCTCGAACTATGGCTACACCTTC.